These 25 T cell receptor beta chains came from one sample sequenced in a study of T cells in Graves' hyperthyroidism and ophthalmopathy. Amplified TCR beta CDR3 regions derived from RNA transcripts. A first-round RT-PCR of the TCR CDR3 used the HTBI primer set. A single record per CDR3 protein comes from TCRdb applying MiXCR to the multiplex PCR reads. In the table there are approximately 380,000 distinct CDR3 sequences, under 20% of which are singletons. Sequenced sample: blood. The receptor set was obtained from a man aged 18 to 30 with Graves' ophthalmopathy.

This clonotype has ten or more counts. The genes are TRBV2 and TRBJ2-7; D remains unclear. Germline CDR1 SNHLY, CDR2 FYNNEI. V shed 4 bases and J shed 4 bases, with 20 bases lying between them. This CDR3 region has 16 residues. The CDR3 loop is CASSAGPDGTKYEQYF. The CDR3 coding sequence is TGTGCCAGCAGTGCGGGCCCCGACGGTACTAAGTACGAGCAGTACTTC.

Details on this clonotype: Compared with germline, one end of the junction differs, possibly owing to a read error. The V and J genes are TRBV6-1 and TRBJ1-4; no clear D. Germline V gives CDR1 MNHNS, CDR2 SASEGT. This CDR3 is 15 amino acids long. DNA of the CDR3: TGTACCAGCAGTGGCTACGGCGTTTCTACGGAAAAACTGTTTTTT. Protein sequence: CTSSGYGVSTEKLFF.

The chain uses TRBV12-3 or TRBV12-4 and TRBJ2-1; the match to TRBD2 covers 8 bases. V was clipped by 7 bases and J by 7 bases; unmatched bases: 9. This CDR3 has 14 residues. CDR3 region: CASTSGGPRNEQFF. The CDR3 DNA sequence: TGTGCCAGCACCTCGGGGGGGCCTAGAAATGAGCAGTTCTTC.

This clonotype has a handful of counts. The J gene is TRBJ2-1, the V gene TRBV14; 8 bases match TRBD2. J was trimmed by 9 bases and V by 1 base; bases with no gene match: 5. This CDR3 region has 14 residues. Germline V lookup: CDR1 SGHDN, CDR2 FVKESK. Here the CDR3 DNA reads TGTGCCAGCAGCCAAGCCGGGAGGGGTAGTGAGCAGTTCTTC. As protein: CASSQAGRGSEQFF.

The J gene is TRBJ2-1, the V gene TRBV20-1, with TRBD2 matching over 10 bases. The trim removed 1 base at V and 0 bases at J, leaving 9 bases unmatched. The length of the CDR3 is 18 residues. Germline V lookup: CDR1 DFQATT, CDR2 SNEGSKA (reference sequence). As DNA, the CDR3 is TGCAGTGCTAGAGGCGGGGGGGCTAGCGGGAGCTCCTACAATGAGCAGTTCTTC. Protein product: CSARGGGASGSSYNEQFF.

This clonotype was found many times. The rearrangement links TRBV11-2 to TRBJ1-4, with 8 nucleotides matching TRBD1. V shed 2 bases and J 9 bases; nucleotides not matched to a gene: 2. From germline, CDR1 is SGHAT and CDR2 FQNNGV. This CDR3 comprises 13 residues. DNA of the CDR3: TGTGCCAGCAGCTTACAGGGGGCGCAAAAACTGTTTTTT. Translated, it gives CASSLQGAQKLFF.

A note on this clonotype: This may be a read error, as it is one base from a much larger clone. This chain uses TRBV6-5 with TRBJ2-5, with D possibly TRBD2 on 6 matching bases. Germline CDR1 is MNHEY and CDR2 is SVGAGI. This CDR3 region has 15 residues. The CDR3 here is CASNYSQGGGGTQYF. CDR3 sequence (DNA): TGTGCCAGCAATTACTCGCAGGGAGGCGGTGGGACCCAGTACTTC.

To note about this clonotype: The junction departs from the called germline gene at one end, perhaps through a read error. Here the CDR3 DNA reads TGTGCCAGCTGTCTGGCCACGGCGAACACCGGGGAGCTGGTTTTT. Amino acids: CASCLATANTGELVF. V usage is TRBV5-5 and J usage is TRBJ2-2, with D perhaps matching TRBD2 (5 bases). Germline lookup yields CDR1 SGHKS and CDR2 YYEKEE (reference sequence). There are 15 residues in the CDR3.

This clonotype was seen ten or more times. The rearrangement joins TRBV12-3 or TRBV12-4 to TRBJ1-5, with D perhaps TRBD1 (5 bases). There are 16 residues in the CDR3. Trimming shortened V by 3 bases and J by 0 bases, and 12 bases separated the two germline ends. This chain's CDR3 is CASSFDSGYSNQPQHF. In nucleotides, the CDR3 is TGTGCCAGCAGTTTTGACAGCGGATATAGCAATCAGCCCCAGCATTTT.

The rearrangement joins TRBV5-6 to TRBJ2-2, with a weak D call TRBD2 (5 bases). The CDR3 consists of 13 residues. Per the germline V gene, CDR1 is SGHDT and CDR2 is YYEEEE. V lost 2 bases to trimming and J lost 5 bases, with 7 bases between them. In DNA, the CDR3 is TGTGCCAGCAGCTTTGGGAGTACCGGGGAGCTGTTTTTT. The encoded protein is CASSFGSTGELFF.

The genes are TRBV12-3 or TRBV12-4 and TRBJ1-5; D is perhaps TRBD1 (5 bases). The CDR3 is 18 amino acids. V was clipped by 1 base and J by 5 bases, with 21 bases between them. The CDR3 DNA is TGTGCCAGCAGTTTAGAGGTCAGGGCGAAGGGTGGCGATCAGCCCCAGCATTTT. Protein product: CASSLEVRAKGGDQPQHF.

The chain joins TRBV28 to TRBJ1-6; D uncertain. The CDR3 has 12 residues. The V end lost 7 bases, the J end lost 10 bases, and 11 bases lay between the germline ends. Germline CDR1 is MDHEN and CDR2 is SYDVKM. The CDR3 nucleotides are TGTGCCAGCACAGACGGTAGATCACCCCTCCACTTT. This translates into CASTDGRSPLHF.

Comments on this clonotype: A much larger clone lies one base from this, so it may be a read error. V gene TRBV2 combines with J gene TRBJ2-1; D unclear. Trimming removed 6 bases at V and 8 bases at J, with 17 bases between. Germline V lookup: CDR1 SNHLY, CDR2 FYNNEI. The CDR3 has 14 residues. Written as DNA, the CDR3 is TGTGCCAGCAGCGCCCACCTAGGAACGGATGAGCAGTTCTTC. It is translated as CASSAHLGTDEQFF. Full variable domain (missing parts from reference TRBV2 and TRBJ2-1): EPEVTQTPSHQVTQMGQEVILRCVPISNHLYFYWYRQILGQKVEFLVSFYNNEISEKSEIFDDQFSVERPDGSNFTLKIRSTKLEDSAMYFCASSAHLGTDEQFFGPGTRLTVL.

This chain uses TRBV6-1 with TRBJ2-2, with 7 bases that match TRBD2. The CDR3 runs 18 residues. Per germline, CDR1 MNHNS and CDR2 SASEGT. Unmatched junction bases numbered 13, after V lost 3 bases and J lost 3 bases. The CDR3 protein is CASSDNVLGGVDTGELFF. CDR3 in DNA: TGTGCCAGCAGTGACAATGTTTTGGGAGGGGTGGACACCGGGGAGCTGTTTTTT.

This clonotype was seen many times. This chain links TRBV2 with TRBJ1-5; D call uncertain. This CDR3 region has 13 residues. V lost 8 bases and J 0 bases, leaving 8 bases between the germline ends. Germline V gene sequence: CDR1 SNHLY, CDR2 FYNNEI. Here the CDR3 reads CASGINSNQPQHF. Here the CDR3 DNA reads TGTGCCAGCGGGATTAATAGCAATCAGCCCCAGCATTTT. Full variable domain (missing parts from reference TRBV2 and TRBJ1-5): EPEVTQTPSHQVTQMGQEVILRCVPISNHLYFYWYRQILGQKVEFLVSFYNNEISEKSEIFDDQFSVERPDGSNFTLKIRSTKLEDSAMYFCASGINSNQPQHFGDGTRLSIL.

In its sample, this clonotype was seen many times. The chain's CDR3 is CASSPLDRLSSYEQYF. Here the CDR3 DNA reads TGTGCCAGCAGTCCACTGGACAGACTTAGCTCCTACGAGCAGTACTTC. The genes are TRBV28 and TRBJ2-7, with D perhaps matching TRBD1 (6 bases). V was pared by 5 bases and J by 0 bases, with 17 bases between. This CDR3 has 16 amino acids. Germline assignment: CDR1 MDHEN and CDR2 SYDVKM.

This clonotype was seen ten or more times. V gene TRBV5-6 combines with J gene TRBJ2-3; TRBD1 aligns across 7 bases. The V and J ends lost 3 bases and 1 base, in that order; junction bases with no gene match: 2. Germline CDR1 reads SGHDT; CDR2 reads YYEEEE. The CDR3 extends over 14 amino acids. The CDR3 sequence: CASSSGTGTDTQYF. The CDR3 nucleotides are TGTGCCAGCAGCTCAGGGACAGGCACAGATACGCAGTATTTT.

This clonotype was seen at least ten times. The chain couples TRBV10-3 to TRBJ2-1, with 7 nucleotides matching TRBD1. The CDR3 has 14 amino acids. V was pared by 2 bases and J by 8 bases, with 6 bases of the junction left unmatched. Germline CDR1 ENHRY, CDR2 SYGVKD. The CDR3 DNA is TGTGCCATCAGTGAGGGGCAGGGGGTCTATGAGCAGTTCTTC. The encoded protein is CAISEGQGVYEQFF.

The chain carries TRBV6-1 and TRBJ2-7; weak D call: TRBD1 (6 bases). Germline-derived CDR1 and CDR2 are MNHNS and SASEGT. The V end lost 2 bases, the J end lost 6 bases, and 14 bases lay between the germline ends. The CDR3 is made up of 14 amino acids. Here the CDR3 DNA reads TGTGCCAGCAGTGAAAAGGGAAGAGGGGGCGAGCAGTACTTC. This encodes CASSEKGRGGEQYF.

There are many counts of this clonotype. The chain uses TRBV2 and TRBJ2-1; the D is unclear. The CDR3 is 10 amino acids. Germline V gene sequence: CDR1 SNHLY, CDR2 FYNNEI. The V gene lost 3 bases and the J gene lost 7 bases, with 1 base spanning the gap. The CDR3 loop is CASSENEQFF. DNA of the CDR3: TGTGCCAGCAGTGAGAATGAGCAGTTCTTC. Drawing the rest from reference TRBV2 and TRBJ2-1, the complete variable domain is EPEVTQTPSHQVTQMGQEVILRCVPISNHLYFYWYRQILGQKVEFLVSFYNNEISEKSEIFDDQFSVERPDGSNFTLKIRSTKLEDSAMYFCASSENEQFFGPGTRLTVL.

There are a few counts of this clonotype. The CDR3 coding sequence is TGTGCCAGCAGCCCGCTCGTCACCGGGGAGCTGTTTTTT. It codes for CASSPLVTGELFF. The chain uses TRBV7-9 and TRBJ2-2, with no clear D. The CDR3 is made up of 13 amino acids. The V end lost 5 bases, the J end lost 4 bases, and 8 bases lay between the germline ends. CDR1 is SEHNR, CDR2 FQNEAQ, per germline (reference sequence).

The chain carries TRBV19 and TRBJ1-2, with D hard to call. The CDR3 is 14 residues long. The V end was cut by 5 bases, the J end by 7 bases, with 17 bases between. Germline V gene data show CDR1 as LNHDA and CDR2 as SQIVND (reference sequence). CDR3 nucleotides: TGTGCCAGTAGTCCGCCTGGGGAGGGCGGTGGCTACACCTTC. Translating gives CASSPPGEGGGYTF.

This clonotype was observed at least ten times. The V and J genes are TRBV6-1 and TRBJ2-1; 8 nucleotides match TRBD1. CDR3 size: 15 residues. Germline V lookup: CDR1 MNHNS, CDR2 SASEGT. J lost 2 bases, V lost 6 bases, and 6 bases had no gene match. The CDR3 sequence: CASRTGTGTYNEQFF. CDR3 coding DNA: TGTGCCAGCAGGACCGGGACAGGTACCTACAATGAGCAGTTCTTC.

This clonotype has ten or more counts. This sequence joins TRBV12-3 or TRBV12-4 and TRBJ1-2, with 8 bases identical to TRBD1. After removal of 7 bases from V and 8 bases from J, the junction contained 9 bases not matched to a gene. The CDR3 runs to 13 residues. CDR3 loop: CASNPGQGRGYTF. For the CDR3, the DNA is TGTGCCAGCAACCCTGGACAGGGACGGGGCTACACCTTC.

This clonotype was counted at least ten times. The V call is TRBV29-1, the J call TRBJ2-7; no clear D gene. Germline CDR1 is SQVTM and CDR2 is ANQGSEA. The CDR3 is made up of 14 amino acids. The ends were cut back, 4 bases at V and 7 bases at J, with 20 bases in the middle. The CDR3 loop reads CSVAVGRGDGEQYF. The CDR3 region has the DNA TGCAGCGTTGCGGTAGGCCGTGGTGATGGAGAGCAGTACTTC.